This T cell receptor (beta chain) was found in a study of T cell responses to AZD1222 COVID-19 vaccine. The study, taken as a whole, reports: Donors were largely white British and mainly female; clonal diversity was possibly underestimated.

The sample holds a few counts of this clone. Its antigen is as yet unknown. Here immunoSEQ multiplex PCR was the method, and the copy in TCRdb shows in-frame clones only, minus some. This table has tens of thousands of clones, around 90% appearing once. This CDR3 spans 14 amino acids. V dropped 5 bases and J dropped 5 bases, with 15 bases sitting between them. Germline values: CDR1 SGHVS, CDR2 FQNEAQ. This specimen was peripheral blood, taken on day 0 of MenACWY control vaccination. This TCR came from an adult in good health. This chain joins TRBV7-8 and TRBJ2-5; D possibly corresponds to TRBD1 (6 bases). The DNA for the CDR3 is TGTGCCAGCAGCCAGGACAGCCCCAGGGAGACCCAGTACTTC. The encoded protein is CASSQDSPRETQYF.